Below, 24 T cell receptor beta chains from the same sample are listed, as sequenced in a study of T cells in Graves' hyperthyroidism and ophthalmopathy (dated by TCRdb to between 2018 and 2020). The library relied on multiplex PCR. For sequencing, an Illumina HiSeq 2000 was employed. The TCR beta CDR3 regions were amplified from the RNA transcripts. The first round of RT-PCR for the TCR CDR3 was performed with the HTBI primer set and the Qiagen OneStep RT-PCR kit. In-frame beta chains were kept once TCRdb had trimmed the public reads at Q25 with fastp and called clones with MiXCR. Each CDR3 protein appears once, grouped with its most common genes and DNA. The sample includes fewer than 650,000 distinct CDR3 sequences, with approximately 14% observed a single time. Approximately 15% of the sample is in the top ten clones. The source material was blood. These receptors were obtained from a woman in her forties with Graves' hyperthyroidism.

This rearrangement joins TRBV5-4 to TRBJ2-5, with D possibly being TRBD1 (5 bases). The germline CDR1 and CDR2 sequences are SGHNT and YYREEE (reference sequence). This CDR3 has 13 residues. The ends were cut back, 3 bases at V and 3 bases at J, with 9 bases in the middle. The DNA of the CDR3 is TGTGCCAGCAGCTCTTCGACAGAAGAGACCCAGTACTTC. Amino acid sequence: CASSSSTEETQYF.

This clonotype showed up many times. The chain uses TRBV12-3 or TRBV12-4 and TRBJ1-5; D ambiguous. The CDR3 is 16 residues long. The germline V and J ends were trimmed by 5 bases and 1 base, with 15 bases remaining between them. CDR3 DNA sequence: TGTGCCAGCAGTCCCCCAGGATTTGGGAGCAATCAGCCCCAGCATTTT. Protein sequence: CASSPPGFGSNQPQHF.

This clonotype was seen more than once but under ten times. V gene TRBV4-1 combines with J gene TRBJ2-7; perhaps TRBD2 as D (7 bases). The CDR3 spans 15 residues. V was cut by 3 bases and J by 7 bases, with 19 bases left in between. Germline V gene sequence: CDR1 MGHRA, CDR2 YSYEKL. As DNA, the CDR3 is TGCGCCAGCAGCCAGGAGGGGGGGAGATCTTATGAGCAGTACTTC. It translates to CASSQEGGRSYEQYF.

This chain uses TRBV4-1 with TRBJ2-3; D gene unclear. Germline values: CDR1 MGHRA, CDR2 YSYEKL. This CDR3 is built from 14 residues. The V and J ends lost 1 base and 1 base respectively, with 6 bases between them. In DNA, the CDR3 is TGCGCCAGCAGCCAAGCCCTTGGCACAGATACGCAGTATTTT. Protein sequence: CASSQALGTDTQYF.

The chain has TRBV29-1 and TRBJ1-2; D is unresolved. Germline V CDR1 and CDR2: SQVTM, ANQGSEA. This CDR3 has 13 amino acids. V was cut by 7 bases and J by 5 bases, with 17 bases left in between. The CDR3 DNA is TGCAGCGGGAAGTGGGCAGGACTATATGGCTACACCTTC. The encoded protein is CSGKWAGLYGYTF.

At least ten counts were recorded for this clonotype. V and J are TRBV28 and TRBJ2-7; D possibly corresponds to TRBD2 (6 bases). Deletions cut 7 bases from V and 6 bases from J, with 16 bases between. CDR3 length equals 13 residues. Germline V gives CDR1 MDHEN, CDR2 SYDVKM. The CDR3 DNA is TGTGCCAGCATCCCGGGAGAAGGGCTCGAGCAGTACTTC. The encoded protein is CASIPGEGLEQYF.

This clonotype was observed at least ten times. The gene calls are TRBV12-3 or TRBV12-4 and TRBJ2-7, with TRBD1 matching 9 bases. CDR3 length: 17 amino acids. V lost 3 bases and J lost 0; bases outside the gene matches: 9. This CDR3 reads CASSFETGGYSSYEQYF. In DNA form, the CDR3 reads TGTGCCAGCAGTTTTGAGACAGGGGGTTACAGCTCCTACGAGCAGTACTTC.

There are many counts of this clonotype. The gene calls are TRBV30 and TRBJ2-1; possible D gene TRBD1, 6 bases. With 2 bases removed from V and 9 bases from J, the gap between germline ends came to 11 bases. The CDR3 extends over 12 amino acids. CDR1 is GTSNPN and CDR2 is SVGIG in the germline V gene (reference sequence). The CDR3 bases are TGTGCCTGGAGTATTACAGGGACTGAGCAGTTCTTC. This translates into CAWSITGTEQFF. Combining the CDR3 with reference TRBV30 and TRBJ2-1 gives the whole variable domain SQTIHQWPATLVQPVGSPLSLECTVEGTSNPNLYWYRQAAGRGLQLLFYSVGIGQISSEVPQNLSASRPQDRQFILSSKKLLLSDSGFYLCAWSITGTEQFFGPGTRLTVL.

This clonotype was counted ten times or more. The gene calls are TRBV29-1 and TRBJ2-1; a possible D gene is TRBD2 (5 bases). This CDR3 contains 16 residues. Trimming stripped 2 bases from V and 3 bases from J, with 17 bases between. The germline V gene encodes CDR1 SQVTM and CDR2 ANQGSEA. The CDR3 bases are TGCAGCGTTGAACTGGCCGAGGGATATGACTACAATGAGCAGTTCTTC. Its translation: CSVELAEGYDYNEQFF.

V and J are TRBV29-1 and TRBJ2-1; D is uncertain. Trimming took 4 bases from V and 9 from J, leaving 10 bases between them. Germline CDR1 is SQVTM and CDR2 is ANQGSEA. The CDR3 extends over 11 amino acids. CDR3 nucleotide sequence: TGCAGCGTTGGAGGTGAGCTTGAGCAGTTCTTC. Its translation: CSVGGELEQFF.

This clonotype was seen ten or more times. The CDR3 sequence is CASIPDSLGTSGTDTQYF. The CDR3 region has the DNA TGTGCCAGCATTCCAGACAGCCTGGGGACTAGCGGGACAGATACGCAGTATTTT. The gene calls are TRBV28 and TRBJ2-3; 12 bases are a match to TRBD2. Germline values: CDR1 MDHEN, CDR2 SYDVKM. The CDR3 extends over 18 amino acids. Germline trimming cut 7 bases from V and 3 bases from J; bases unmatched to any gene: 14.

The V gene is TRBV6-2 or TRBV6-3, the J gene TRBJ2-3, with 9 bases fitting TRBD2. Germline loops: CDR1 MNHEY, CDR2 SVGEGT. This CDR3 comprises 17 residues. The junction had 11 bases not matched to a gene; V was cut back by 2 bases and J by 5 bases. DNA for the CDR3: TGTGCCAGCAGTTACCCCAGACTAGCGGAGGGGGGAGATACGCAGTATTTT. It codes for CASSYPRLAEGGDTQYF.

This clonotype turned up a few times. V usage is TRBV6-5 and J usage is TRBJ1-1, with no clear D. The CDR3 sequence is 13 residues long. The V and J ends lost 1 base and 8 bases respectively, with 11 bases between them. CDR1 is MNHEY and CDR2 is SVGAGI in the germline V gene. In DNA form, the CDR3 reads TGTGCCAGCAGTTACTACGGTCAACCAGAAGCTTTCTTT. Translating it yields CASSYYGQPEAFF.

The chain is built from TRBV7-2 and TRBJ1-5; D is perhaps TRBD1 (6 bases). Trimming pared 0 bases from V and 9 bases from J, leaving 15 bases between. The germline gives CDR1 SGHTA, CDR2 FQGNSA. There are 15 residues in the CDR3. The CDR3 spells CASSLAAGAMRPQHF. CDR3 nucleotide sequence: TGTGCCAGCAGCTTAGCCGCAGGGGCTATGAGGCCCCAGCATTTT.

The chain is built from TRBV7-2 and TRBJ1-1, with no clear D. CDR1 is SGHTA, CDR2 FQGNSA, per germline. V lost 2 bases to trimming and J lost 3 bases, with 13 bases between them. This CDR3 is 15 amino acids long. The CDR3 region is CASSLSTTEDTEAFF. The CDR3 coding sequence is TGTGCCAGCAGCTTAAGTACAACCGAGGACACTGAAGCTTTCTTT. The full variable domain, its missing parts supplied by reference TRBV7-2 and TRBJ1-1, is GAGVSQSPSNKVTEKGKDVELRCDPISGHTALYWYRQSLGQGLEFLIYFQGNSAPDKSGLPSDRFSAERTGGSVSTLTIQRTQQEDSAVYLCASSLSTTEDTEAFFGQGTRLTVV.

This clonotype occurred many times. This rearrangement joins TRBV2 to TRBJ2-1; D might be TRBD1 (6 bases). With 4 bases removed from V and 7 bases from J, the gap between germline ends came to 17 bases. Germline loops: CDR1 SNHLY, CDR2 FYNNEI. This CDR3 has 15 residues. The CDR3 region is CASSGGLNPDNEQFF. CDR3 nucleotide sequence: TGTGCCAGCAGTGGGGGGCTTAACCCAGATAATGAGCAGTTCTTC.

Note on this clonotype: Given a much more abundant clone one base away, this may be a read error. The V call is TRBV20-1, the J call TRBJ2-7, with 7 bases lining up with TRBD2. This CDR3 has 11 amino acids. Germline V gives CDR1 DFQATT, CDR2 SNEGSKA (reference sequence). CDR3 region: CSAGRVYERYF. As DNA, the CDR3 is TGCAGTGCTGGGAGGGTCTACGAGCGGTACTTC.

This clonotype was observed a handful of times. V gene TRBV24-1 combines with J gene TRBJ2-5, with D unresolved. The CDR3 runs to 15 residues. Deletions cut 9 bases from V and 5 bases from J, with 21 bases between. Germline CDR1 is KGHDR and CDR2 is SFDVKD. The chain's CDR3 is CATPRPGPLLETQYF. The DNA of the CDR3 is TGTGCCACCCCCAGGCCCGGGCCCTTGCTGGAGACCCAGTACTTC.

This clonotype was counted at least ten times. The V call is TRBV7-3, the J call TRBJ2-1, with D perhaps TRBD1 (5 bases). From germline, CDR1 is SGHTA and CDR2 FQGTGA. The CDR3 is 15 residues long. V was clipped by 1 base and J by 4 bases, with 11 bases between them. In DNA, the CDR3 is TGTGCCAGCAGCTTAAGTCTGGGGCAGTACAATGAGCAGTTCTTC. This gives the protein CASSLSLGQYNEQFF.

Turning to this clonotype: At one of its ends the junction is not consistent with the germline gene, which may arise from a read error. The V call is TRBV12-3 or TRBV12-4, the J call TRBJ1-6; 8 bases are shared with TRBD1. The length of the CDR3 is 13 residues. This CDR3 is CTSKLTGDSPLHF. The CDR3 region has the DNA TGTACCAGCAAACTGACAGGGGATTCACCCCTCCACTTT.

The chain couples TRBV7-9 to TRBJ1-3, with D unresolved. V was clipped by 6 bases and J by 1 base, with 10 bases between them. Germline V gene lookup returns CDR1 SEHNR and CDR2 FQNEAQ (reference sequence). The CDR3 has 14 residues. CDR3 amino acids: CASRKTQSGNTIYF. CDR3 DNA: TGTGCCAGCAGAAAAACTCAGTCTGGAAACACCATATATTTT.

The CDR3 is CAISESGYGQGYNEQFF. In nucleotides, the CDR3 is TGTGCCATCAGTGAGTCAGGTTACGGGCAGGGATACAATGAGCAGTTCTTC. The V and J genes are TRBV10-3 and TRBJ2-1, with a possible D match to TRBD1 (5 bases). Per germline, CDR1 ENHRY and CDR2 SYGVKD. The CDR3 spans 17 residues. V was shortened by 0 bases and J by 4 bases, with 16 bases between the two germline ends.

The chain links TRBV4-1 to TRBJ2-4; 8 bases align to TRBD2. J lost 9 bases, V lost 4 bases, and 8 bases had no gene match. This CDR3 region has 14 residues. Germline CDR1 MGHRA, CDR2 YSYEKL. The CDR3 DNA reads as TGCGCCAGCAGCCCCCAAGGAAGCGGGGGCATTCAGTACTTC. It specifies CASSPQGSGGIQYF.

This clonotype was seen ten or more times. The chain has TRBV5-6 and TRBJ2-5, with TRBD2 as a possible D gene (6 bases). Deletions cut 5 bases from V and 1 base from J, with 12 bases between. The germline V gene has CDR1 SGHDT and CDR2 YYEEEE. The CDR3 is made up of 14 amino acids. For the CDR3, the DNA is TGTGCCAGCAGTTCGGGACTCCTCCAAGAGACCCAGTACTTC. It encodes CASSSGLLQETQYF.